This T cell receptor beta chain originates from a study of T cell responses to AZD1222 COVID-19 vaccine. Overall study results and limits: Nearly half of the spike-specific TCRs reportedly recognize variant regions that carry no mutations.

Deletions cut 1 base from V and 10 bases from J, with 4 bases between. Germline loops: CDR1 KGHDR, CDR2 SFDVKD. The CDR3 extends over 11 amino acids. As concerns this clone: The antigen remains undetermined.

Here immunoSEQ multiplex PCR was the method, and the copy in TCRdb shows in-frame clones only, minus some. The sample yields approximately 180,000 clones, around nine tenths seen once. J is TRBJ2-1 and V is TRBV24-1; no clear D. The sequenced sample was peripheral blood, obtained on day 0 of AZD1222 vaccination. This TCR derives from an adult in good health. The CDR3 sequence is CATSDFREQFF. CDR3 coding DNA: TGTGCCACCAGTGATTTTAGGGAGCAGTTCTTC.